The present T cell receptor beta chain was sequenced within a study of shared clonotypes between healthy human individuals. This CDR3 region has 15 residues. The ends were cut back, 5 bases at V and 2 bases at J, with 16 bases in the middle. The germline V gene has CDR1 SGHAT and CDR2 FQNNGV. Measured with immunoSEQ multiplex PCR; TCRdb has only the in-frame clones, and not every one. Among fewer than 2.5 million clones, over 85% were seen once, and the ten largest hold about 0.34%. The V gene is TRBV11-2, the J gene TRBJ2-7, with TRBD1 as a possible D gene (5 bases). The TCR sequence derives from a man aged 18 to 30 in good health. Some clones in this sample may be carry-over from other donors' samples. Input material: naive CD4+ T cells from PBMCs. Noted subset: CD45RA+ positively selected. CDR3 sequence (DNA): TGTGCCAGCAGCGGACAAACGGCCAGGCCCTACGAGCAGTACTTC. Encoded protein: CASSGQTARPYEQYF.